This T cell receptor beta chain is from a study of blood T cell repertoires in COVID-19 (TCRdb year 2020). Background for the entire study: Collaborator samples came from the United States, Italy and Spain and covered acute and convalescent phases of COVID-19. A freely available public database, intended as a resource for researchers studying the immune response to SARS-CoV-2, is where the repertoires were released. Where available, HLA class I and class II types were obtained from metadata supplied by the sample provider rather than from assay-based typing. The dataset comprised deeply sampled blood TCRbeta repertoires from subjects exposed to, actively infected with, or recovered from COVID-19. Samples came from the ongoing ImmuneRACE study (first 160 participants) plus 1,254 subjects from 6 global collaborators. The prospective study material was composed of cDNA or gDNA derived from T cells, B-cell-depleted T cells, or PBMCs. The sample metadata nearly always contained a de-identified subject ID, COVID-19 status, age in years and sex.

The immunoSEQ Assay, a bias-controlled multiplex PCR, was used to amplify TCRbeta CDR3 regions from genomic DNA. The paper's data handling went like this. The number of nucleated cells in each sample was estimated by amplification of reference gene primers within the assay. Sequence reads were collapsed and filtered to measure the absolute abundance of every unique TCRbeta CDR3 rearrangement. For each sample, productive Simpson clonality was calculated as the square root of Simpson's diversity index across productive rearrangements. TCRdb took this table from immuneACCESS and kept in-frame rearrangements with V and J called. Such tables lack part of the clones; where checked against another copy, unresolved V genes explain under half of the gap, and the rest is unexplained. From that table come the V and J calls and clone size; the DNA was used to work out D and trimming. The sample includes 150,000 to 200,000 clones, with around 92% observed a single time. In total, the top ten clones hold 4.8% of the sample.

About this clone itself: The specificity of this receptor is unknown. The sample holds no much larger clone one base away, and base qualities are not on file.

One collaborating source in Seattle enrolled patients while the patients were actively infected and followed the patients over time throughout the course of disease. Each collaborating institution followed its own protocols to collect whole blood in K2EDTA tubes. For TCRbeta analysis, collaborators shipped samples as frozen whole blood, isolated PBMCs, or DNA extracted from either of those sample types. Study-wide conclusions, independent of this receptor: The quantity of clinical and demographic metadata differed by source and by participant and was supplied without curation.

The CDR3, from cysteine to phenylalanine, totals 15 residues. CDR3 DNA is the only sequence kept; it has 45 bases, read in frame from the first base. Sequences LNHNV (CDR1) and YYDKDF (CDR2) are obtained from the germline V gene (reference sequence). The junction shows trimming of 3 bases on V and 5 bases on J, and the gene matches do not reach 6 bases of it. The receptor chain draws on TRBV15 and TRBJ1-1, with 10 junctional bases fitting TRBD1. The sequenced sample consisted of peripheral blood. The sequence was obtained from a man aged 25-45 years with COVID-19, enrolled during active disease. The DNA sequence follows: TGTGCCACCAGCAGGACAGGGGGCGCGGGTACTGAAGCTTTCTTT. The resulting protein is CATSRTGGAGTEAFF.